This T cell receptor (beta chain) was sequenced for a study of T cell responses to AZD1222 COVID-19 vaccine (dated by TCRdb to the early 2020s). Regarding the complete study: TCR sequencing covered roughly 230 trial participants: 200 to 220 given two doses of AZD1222 and about 26 given two doses of MenACWY control vaccine. Trial participants were enrolled by age into subgroups of 18-55, 56-69 and 70-plus years, and around 150, 28 and 57 TCR-sequenced participants, respectively, were included in these subgroups.

As concerns this clone: The antigen it recognizes is unknown. Within one base of it there is no much larger clone, and no base qualities were kept.

The CDR3 regions of human TCRbeta chains were analyzed by immunosequencing. Per the original workflow: Repertoire TCRs were matched against a reference library of SARS-CoV-2-specific TCRs generated with the MIRA antigen-specificity platform. Breadth meant the fraction of unique TCRs that were SARS-CoV-2-associated, whereas depth meant the fraction of total T cells that were SARS-CoV-2-associated. Using the MIRA data, each spike-specific TCR was assigned both to the spike region to which the TCR was reactive and to a CD4 or CD8 class. Log10-transformed breadth and depth values were compared by one-way ANOVA with Sidak's multiple comparisons tests. In TCRdb, the immuneACCESS table is reduced to in-frame sequences with V and J assigned. These tables do not hold every clone; where another copy was compared, an unresolved V gene accounts for under half, and the others remain unexplained. The V and J calls and the clone size are those of that table, but D and trimming were determined from the DNA. Here the sample has fewer than 100,000 clones; 75% to 90% occur a single time. Together, the top ten hold about 1.3% of the sample.

The germline V gene provides CDR1 MNHEY and CDR2 SVGAGI. From cysteine to phenylalanine, the CDR3 is 14 amino acids long. Here the CDR3 DNA is all that survives: 42 bases in frame from base 1. After removal of 8 bases from V and 9 bases from J, the junction retains 9 bases not matched to a gene. Paper-wide results and their limitations: In the small 56-69-year group, the increase in depth fell short of significance, most likely because of low power. Most participants were white British and females outnumbered males, and the authors suggested that clonal diversity may have been underestimated. Nearly half of unique spike-specific TCRs reportedly recognized epitopes outside regions mutated in the B.1.351 and B.1.1.7 variants. A significant rise in spike-specific TCR breadth and depth was observed after two AZD1222 doses relative to day 0 and relative to MenACWY recipients. The whole spike protein was spanned by vaccine-associated CD4 TCRs, and dominant responses were seen in regions 160-218 and 743-854. Because no day 14 peak-response samples were available, repertoires were characterized only after the peak T cell response. Conclusions about previously exposed vaccinees are limited, since just 6 or 7 AZD1222 recipients were seropositive for SARS-CoV-2 at baseline.

The time point label for this specimen denotes: about 28 days (+/-7) after the second vaccine dose. Because spike-specific TCR depth and breadth did not differ between the two schedules, AZD1222 recipients who got a second dose at roughly 4 weeks were pooled with those who got a second dose at roughly 12 weeks. Samples from vaccinated people were obtained from the UK trials COV001 and COV002, which included a single-blind randomized controlled phase 2/3 trial of AZD1222 (ChAdOx1 nCoV-19) in healthy adults. For TCRbeta chain sequencing, PBMC samples were collected from trial participants at day 0 and at day 28 after the second dose.

The clonotype was recovered from an adult who received the AZD1222 COVID-19 vaccine. The sequence joins TRBV6-5 to TRBJ2-1; TRBD2 lines up with 11 middle nucleotides. The sample was peripheral blood, taken 28 days after the second AZD1222 dose. This receptor carries the CDR3 CASDLAGGHVEQFF. The DNA sequence is TGTGCCAGCGATTTAGCGGGGGGGCATGTTGAGCAGTTCTTC.